The entry below describes one T cell receptor (beta chain). In the source study's methods: Amplification of reference gene primers was used by the study to estimate nucleated cell counts. Some clones are missing from TCRdb's copy, which holds only in-frame ones; the method was immunoSEQ multiplex PCR. V and J calls plus clone size are reproduced from that table; the DNA served to infer D and trimming. The sample contains 200,000 to 250,000 clones, over 75% of which appear only once. Trimming pared 3 bases from V and 1 base from J, leaving 6 bases between. Germline CDR1 and CDR2: SEHNR and FQNEAQ (reference sequence). The CDR3 consists of 13 residues. The data originate from a study of blood T cell repertoires in COVID-19. Study as a whole: Italy, Spain and the United States were the sources of the convalescent and acute COVID-19 samples. Sample material is recorded as cDNA or gDNA derived from T cells, B-cell-depleted T cells, or PBMCs.

The chain is built from TRBV7-9 and TRBJ2-5, with a tentative D call TRBD2 (5 bases). Source material: peripheral blood. The receptor was isolated from a man aged 30 to 39 who had recovered from COVID-19. This CDR3 reads CASSFSAQETQYF. CDR3 in DNA: TGTGCCAGCAGCTTTAGCGCCCAAGAGACCCAGTACTTC.